These 29 T cell receptor beta chains came from one sample sequenced in a study of tumor-infiltrating lymphocytes in oesophageal squamous cell carcinoma. Via MiXCR, TCRdb re-called the PCR reads, giving one row per CDR3 protein. Of 6,500 to 8,500 distinct CDR3 sequences listed, around 16% were seen once; the top ten hold about 13%. Sequencing used blood. Receptors originate from a male donor with esophageal squamous cell carcinoma.

This clonotype is medium-sized in the sample. This sequence joins TRBV12-3 or TRBV12-4 and TRBJ2-5; 14 bases fit TRBD2. This CDR3 region has 18 residues. V trimming: 5 bases; J trimming: 1 base; junction bases outside the gene matches: 9. CDR3 DNA: TGTGCCAGCAGTCGCCGACTAGCGGGGGGGCTGCTCCAAGAGACCCAGTACTTC. Protein product: CASSRRLAGGLLQETQYF.

This clonotype is termed medium-sized. A much larger clone is a single base away; this may be a read error. The rearrangement uses TRBV7-3 and TRBJ2-7; D not certain. The V gene lost 0 bases and the J gene lost 7 bases, with 16 bases spanning the gap. Germline loops: CDR1 SGHTA, CDR2 FQGTGA. There are 15 residues in the CDR3. The CDR3 DNA sequence: TGTGCCAGCAGCTTAACGCCGGTCGCCTACAATGAGCAGTACTTC. Amino acid sequence: CASSLTPVAYNEQYF.

Within the sample, this clonotype is medium-sized (0.01 to 0.1%). J is TRBJ2-1 and V is TRBV7-2; D is possibly TRBD1 or TRBD2 (6 bases each). Judging by the DNA end, TRBJ2-7 fits better; the J call may be wrong. The germline gives CDR1 SGHTA, CDR2 FQGNSA. The CDR3 has 17 amino acids. CDR3 DNA: TGTGCCAGCAGCTTATACGGGGGCCTCCACTCCTACAATGAGCAGTACTTC. It specifies CASSLYGGLHSYNEQYF.

This clonotype has ten or more counts. The chain couples TRBV6-1 to TRBJ2-7; 8 positions match TRBD2. Germline loops: CDR1 MNHNS, CDR2 SASEGT. The V and J ends lost 2 bases and 7 bases, in that order; junction bases with no gene match: 10. CDR3 length: 15 residues. CDR3: CASSELAGGLDEQYF. The CDR3 DNA reads TGTGCCAGCAGTGAACTCGCGGGGGGACTCGATGAGCAGTACTTC.

The chain combines TRBV5-8 with TRBJ2-7; 7 bases fit TRBD2. Near its end, the DNA agrees better with TRBJ2-1, so the J call may be wrong. The CDR3 spans 16 residues. Germline CDR1 is SGHTS and CDR2 is YDEGEE. Written as DNA, the CDR3 is TGTGCCAGCAGCTTGGGTGGACTAGGGGTTTACAATGAGCAGTTCTTC. This translates into CASSLGGLGVYNEQFF.

This clonotype rates as medium-sized. The CDR3 DNA follows: TGTGCCAGCAGTCCCCAGACAGGCTCAGATACGCAGTATTTT. The encoded protein is CASSPQTGSDTQYF. The chain combines TRBV12-3 or TRBV12-4 with TRBJ2-3; perhaps TRBD1 as D (6 bases). The CDR3 contains 14 residues. Trimming removed 5 bases at V and 4 bases at J, with 13 bases between.

The chain uses TRBV4-1 and TRBJ2-7, with D maybe TRBD1 (5 bases). With 1 base removed from V and 3 bases from J, the gap between germline ends came to 19 bases. Germline V CDR1 and CDR2: MGHRA, YSYEKL. This CDR3 is 17 amino acids long. CDR3 in DNA: TGCGCCAGCAGCCAAGTAAGTTCGACAGCACCCGTCTACGAGCAGTACTTC. This encodes CASSQVSSTAPVYEQYF.

This clonotype showed up many times. The chain is built from TRBV5-1 and TRBJ2-2, with D perhaps TRBD1 or TRBD2 (5 bases each). The CDR3 totals 14 residues. Germline CDR1 is SGHRS and CDR2 is YFSETQ. Trimming pared 5 bases from V and 1 base from J, leaving 9 bases between. CDR3 DNA sequence: TGCGCCAGCAGGGGACGGATGAACACCGGGGAGCTGTTTTTT. It encodes CASRGRMNTGELFF.

Note on this clonotype: It is likely a read error, because the conserved phenylalanine at the end of the CDR3 is missing. The limits of the CDR3 on the DNA are not certain, so only TCRdb's listed CDR3 is given. The chain is built from TRBV6-1 and TRBJ2-7. Germline V gives CDR1 MNHNS, CDR2 SASEGT. The CDR3 is 15 residues long, ends included. The CDR3 sequence: CASSEITESSYTFGS.

This clonotype is medium-sized (0.01 to 0.1%). The J gene is TRBJ2-5, the V gene TRBV6-1; D is perhaps TRBD1 (5 bases). Germline loops: CDR1 MNHNS, CDR2 SASEGT. Trimming cost V 1 base and J 5 bases, with 8 bases left between them. The CDR3 has 13 residues. The chain's CDR3 is CASSEGPGETQYF. DNA of the CDR3: TGTGCCAGCAGTGAAGGCCCAGGGGAGACCCAGTACTTC.

As regards this clonotype: The CDR3 does not end in the conserved phenylalanine or tryptophan, so this is likely a read error. The DNA is omitted, as the CDR3 cannot be located on it reliably, and the CDR3 follows TCRdb's listing. The chain is built from TRBV7-8 and TRBJ2-7; no check of the table's D call, TRBD2, against the DNA was made. The CDR3 region is 10 residues in length, termini included. Germline V gives CDR1 SGHVS, CDR2 FQNEAQ. This chain's CDR3 is CASSLARGLA.

This clonotype appeared many times. The genes are TRBV6-2 or TRBV6-3 and TRBJ1-6; 11 bases align to TRBD1. The junction had 7 bases not matched to a gene; V was cut back by 6 bases and J by 9 bases. Germline V gene lookup returns CDR1 MNHEY and CDR2 SVGEGT. The CDR3 spans 15 residues. CDR3 nucleotides: TGTGCCAGCAGCTATGGAGGACAGGGGGCTTCACCCCTCCACTTT. This gives the protein CASSYGGQGASPLHF.

In this sample, this clonotype is medium-sized (0.01 to 0.1%). This may stem from a read error, because a much larger clone lies one nucleotide away. V and J are TRBV7-2 and TRBJ2-5; D ambiguous. CDR1 and CDR2 from the germline V gene are SGHTA and FQGNSA. The CDR3 spans 11 residues. Trimming removed 0 bases from V and 11 bases from J, with 7 bases in between. CDR3 sequence: CASSLAVEQYF. As DNA, the CDR3 is TGTGCCAGCAGCTTAGCGGTTGAGCAGTACTTC.

This clonotype was observed a few times. This chain connects TRBV5-1 to TRBJ1-2; TRBD1 matches 7 bases. The V gene's germline CDR1 is SGHRS and CDR2 YFSETQ. This CDR3 is built from 13 residues. V trimming: 0 bases; J trimming: 6 bases; junction bases outside the gene matches: 2. CDR3 nucleotide sequence: TGCGCCAGCAGCTTGGCCGGGACAGATGGCTACACCTTC. Amino acids: CASSLAGTDGYTF.

In this sample, this clonotype is medium-sized. V and J are TRBV6-6 and TRBJ1-1; the D is unclear. Trimming took off 1 base at V and 4 bases at J, with 7 bases between the two ends. CDR3 size: 13 residues. Germline assignment: CDR1 MNHNY and CDR2 SVGAGI (reference sequence). CDR3 sequence: CASSYFQSTEAFF. In DNA form, the CDR3 reads TGTGCCAGCAGTTACTTTCAGTCCACTGAAGCTTTCTTT.

This clonotype is medium-sized by share. This chain uses TRBV12-3 or TRBV12-4 with TRBJ2-7; D gene unclear. Trimming removed 3 bases from V and 3 bases from J, with 6 bases in between. The CDR3 sequence is 12 residues long. The CDR3 coding sequence is TGTGCCAGCAGTTTTGTGGTCTACGAGCAGTACTTC. Encoded protein: CASSFVVYEQYF.

This clonotype was found many times. In this CDR3 the conserved last residue, phenylalanine or tryptophan, is missing, so a read error is likely. Because the CDR3's place on the DNA is in doubt, the DNA is left out and the CDR3 is given as listed by TCRdb. The V call is TRBV7-8, the J call TRBJ2-1; whether TRBD1, the table's D call, matches the DNA was not checked. CDR1 and CDR2 (germline): SGHVS, FQNEAQ. Inclusive of both ends, the CDR3 amounts to 17 amino acids. CDR3 loop: CASSLLLTGNYGYTFGS.

This clonotype was counted a few times. The genes are TRBV19 and TRBJ1-1; D is possibly TRBD1 (5 bases). Between the trimmed V and J ends, which lost 3 bases and 1 base, there was a span of 18 bases. CDR3 length equals 17 residues. CDR1 LNHDA and CDR2 SQIVND come from the germline V gene (reference sequence). The DNA for the CDR3 is TGTGCCAGTAGTATCCGCGCTCTGGGGGGTGCGAACACTGAAGCTTTCTTT. Its protein product is CASSIRALGGANTEAFF.

This clonotype was detected ten times or more. V usage is TRBV27 and J usage is TRBJ2-5; D might be TRBD1 or TRBD2, each matching 11 bases. V was clipped by 0 bases and J by 4 bases, with 33 bases between them. Germline assignment: CDR1 MNHEY and CDR2 SMNVEV (reference sequence). This CDR3 has 22 residues. The CDR3 sequence is CASSLSRWGQGGLAAPRETQYF. The CDR3 DNA is TGTGCCAGCAGTTTATCGAGGTGGGGACAGGGGGGACTAGCGGCCCCCAGAGAGACCCAGTACTTC.

This clonotype was found many times. The V call is TRBV7-9, the J call TRBJ1-3; no definite D call. CDR1 and CDR2 (germline): SEHNR, FQNEAQ (reference sequence). Deletions cut 6 bases from V and 0 bases from J, with 6 bases between. The CDR3 spans 13 residues. This CDR3 reads CASRRLSGNTIYF. The CDR3 DNA is TGTGCCAGCAGAAGACTCTCTGGAAACACCATATATTTT. The variable domain in full, completed from reference TRBV7-9 and TRBJ1-3, reads DTGVSQNPRHKITKRGQNVTFRCDPISEHNRLYWYRQTLGQGPEFLTYFQNEAQLEKSRLLSDRFSAERPKGSFSTLEIQRTEQGDSAMYLCASRRLSGNTIYFGEGSWLTVV.

This clonotype showed up just once. A read error may explain this, as a much larger clone is one base away. For the CDR3, the DNA is TGTACCAGCAGCTACCGGGCCGGGAACAATGAGCAGTACTTC. The encoded protein is CTSSYRAGNNEQYF. The chain recombines TRBV11-2 with TRBJ2-1, with D possibly being TRBD2 (5 bases). The J call may be wrong; the DNA end is better matched by TRBJ2-7. The CDR3 has 14 residues. CDR1 is SGHAT, CDR2 FQNNGV, per germline.

This clonotype is medium-sized by share. V is TRBV7-6 and J is TRBJ1-1, with a possible D match to TRBD1 (6 bases). The CDR3 totals 12 residues. The V gene lost 6 bases and the J gene lost 9 bases, with 14 bases spanning the gap. The germline CDR1 and CDR2 sequences are SGHVS and FNYEAQ. The CDR3 is CASSLKGGKAFF. DNA for the CDR3: TGTGCCAGCAGTCTTAAGGGGGGCAAAGCTTTCTTT.

Within the sample, this clonotype is medium-sized. This chain connects TRBV12-3 or TRBV12-4 to TRBJ1-2; D unresolved. V was pared by 2 bases and J by 8 bases, with 15 bases between. The CDR3 consists of 14 residues. CDR3 protein: CASSLFTGQRGYTF. The CDR3 DNA follows: TGTGCCAGCAGTTTATTCACCGGCCAAAGGGGCTACACCTTC.

This chain connects TRBV7-2 to TRBJ2-7; 8 bases fit TRBD2. The V gene end was trimmed by 4 bases and the J gene end by 2 bases; junction bases not matched to a gene: 10. The CDR3 spans 16 residues. The germline V gene has CDR1 SGHTA and CDR2 FQGNSA. DNA for the CDR3: TGTGCCAGCAGCTCGGACGGCGGGACTAGTACCTACGAGCAGTACTTC. It codes for CASSSDGGTSTYEQYF.

This clonotype was seen ten or more times. This chain connects TRBV6-2 or TRBV6-3 to TRBJ1-2; TRBD1 might be the D (5 bases). The CDR3 totals 16 residues. The V end was cut by 7 bases, the J end by 4 bases, with 22 bases between. The V gene's germline CDR1 is MNHEY and CDR2 SVGEGT. CDR3 sequence (DNA): TGTGCCAGCACCCACTCCGGCGCCGACAGCGCCTATGGCTACACCTTC. Its protein is CASTHSGADSAYGYTF.

The genes are TRBV14 and TRBJ2-5; D not resolved. The J call may be mistaken, given a closer DNA end match to TRBJ2-1. CDR3 length: 13 amino acids. From germline, CDR1 is SGHDN and CDR2 FVKESK. CDR3 residues: CASSQDYHNEQFF. The CDR3 bases are TGTGCCAGCAGCCAAGATTACCACAATGAGCAGTTCTTC.

The chain recombines TRBV18 with TRBJ2-7; perhaps TRBD1 as D (6 bases). The DNA matches TRBJ2-1 better at its end, which makes the J call doubtful. The CDR3 sequence is 14 residues long. Germline V lookup: CDR1 KGHSH, CDR2 LQKENI. This chain's CDR3 is CASSPQGWYNEQFF. Written as DNA, the CDR3 is TGTGCCAGCTCACCTCAGGGGTGGTACAATGAGCAGTTCTTC.

This clonotype turned up a few times. No conserved phenylalanine or tryptophan ends this CDR3, so it is likely a read error. The limits of the CDR3 on the DNA are not certain, so only TCRdb's listed CDR3 is given. V is TRBV28 and J is TRBJ2-7; whether TRBD1, the table's D call, matches the DNA was not checked. From germline, CDR1 is MDHEN and CDR2 SYDVKM. Including both end residues, the CDR3 is 15 amino acids long. CDR3 sequence: CASTHGAGGGYTFGS.

This sequence joins TRBV9 and TRBJ2-7, with D maybe TRBD2 (7 bases). The germline V and J ends were trimmed by 0 bases and 7 bases, with 17 bases remaining between them. The CDR3 is made up of 15 amino acids. In germline, CDR1 is SGDLS, CDR2 YYNGEE. The CDR3 sequence is CASSVERGGGREQYF. CDR3 coding DNA: TGTGCCAGCAGCGTAGAAAGGGGGGGAGGGAGAGAGCAGTACTTC.